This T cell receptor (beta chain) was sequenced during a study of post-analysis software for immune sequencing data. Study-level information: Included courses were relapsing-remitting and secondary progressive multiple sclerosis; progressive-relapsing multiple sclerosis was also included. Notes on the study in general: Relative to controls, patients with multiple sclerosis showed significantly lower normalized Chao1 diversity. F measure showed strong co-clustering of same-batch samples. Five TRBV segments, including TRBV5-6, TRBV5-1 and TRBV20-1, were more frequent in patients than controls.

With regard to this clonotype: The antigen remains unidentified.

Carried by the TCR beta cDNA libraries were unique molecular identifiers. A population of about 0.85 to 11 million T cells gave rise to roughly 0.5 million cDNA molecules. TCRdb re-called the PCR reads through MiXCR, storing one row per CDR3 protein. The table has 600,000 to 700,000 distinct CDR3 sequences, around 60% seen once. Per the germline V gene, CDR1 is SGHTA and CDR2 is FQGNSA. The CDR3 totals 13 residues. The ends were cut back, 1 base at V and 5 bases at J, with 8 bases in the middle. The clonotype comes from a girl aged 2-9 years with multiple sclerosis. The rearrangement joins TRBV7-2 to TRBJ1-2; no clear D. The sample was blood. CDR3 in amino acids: CASSLGPVYGYTF. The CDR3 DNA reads TGTGCCAGCAGCTTAGGGCCAGTATATGGCTACACCTTC.